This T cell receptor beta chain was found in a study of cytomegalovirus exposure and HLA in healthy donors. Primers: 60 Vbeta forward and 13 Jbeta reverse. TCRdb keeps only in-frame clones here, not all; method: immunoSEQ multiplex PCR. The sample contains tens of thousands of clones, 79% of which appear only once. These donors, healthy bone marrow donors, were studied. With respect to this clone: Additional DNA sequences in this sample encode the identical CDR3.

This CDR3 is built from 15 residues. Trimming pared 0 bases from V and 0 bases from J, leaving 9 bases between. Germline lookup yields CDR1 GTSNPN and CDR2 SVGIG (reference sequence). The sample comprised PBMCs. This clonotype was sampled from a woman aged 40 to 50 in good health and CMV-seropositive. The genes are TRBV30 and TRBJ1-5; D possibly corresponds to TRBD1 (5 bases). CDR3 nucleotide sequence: TGTGCCTGGAGTGTAGGCGACAGTAGCAATCAGCCCCAGCATTTT. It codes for CAWSVGDSSNQPQHF.